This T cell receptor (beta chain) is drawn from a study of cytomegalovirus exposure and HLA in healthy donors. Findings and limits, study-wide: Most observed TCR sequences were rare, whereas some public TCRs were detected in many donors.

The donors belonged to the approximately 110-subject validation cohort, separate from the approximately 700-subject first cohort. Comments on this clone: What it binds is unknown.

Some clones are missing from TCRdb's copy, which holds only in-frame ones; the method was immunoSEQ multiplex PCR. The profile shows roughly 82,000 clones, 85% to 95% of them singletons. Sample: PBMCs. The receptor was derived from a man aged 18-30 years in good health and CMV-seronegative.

The CDR3: CASSLWYSRSTEAFF. The CDR3 DNA follows: TGTGCCAGCAGCTTGTGGTACAGCAGATCCACTGAAGCTTTCTTT. J is TRBJ1-1 and V is TRBV5-5; D is unclear. The CDR3 runs 15 residues. The germline V and J ends were trimmed by 1 base and 4 bases, with 14 bases remaining between them. Germline CDR1 reads SGHKS; CDR2 reads YYEKEE (reference sequence).